These T cell receptor beta chains were read from a single sample in a study of T cell responses to AZD1222 COVID-19 vaccine. Clones were read by immunoSEQ multiplex PCR, and TCRdb kept only the in-frame ones, dropping some. The sample shows around 130,000 clones, about nine tenths of them seen only once. Sequenced material: peripheral blood, taken 28 days after the second AZD1222 dose. These receptors were collected from an adult who received the AZD1222 COVID-19 vaccine. The CDR3 runs from the conserved cysteine through the conserved F or W. The D gene is left open where the match is weak. Part of the rows lack a size; the others show once, few, many or a class for expanded clones.

abundance: NA; v_gene: TRBV7-3; d_gene: NA; j_gene: TRBJ2-1; CDR3nt: TGTGCCAGCAGCCATGGACACCCCGACTACAATGAGCAGTTCTTC; CDR3aa: CASSHGHPDYNEQFF
abundance: NA; v_gene: TRBV19; d_gene: NA; j_gene: TRBJ1-2; CDR3nt: TGTGCCAGTAGCGATTCCCAGGGACTACTTAACTATGGCTACACCTTC; CDR3aa: CASSDSQGLLNYGYTF
abundance: NA; v_gene: TRBV29-1; d_gene: TRBD2; j_gene: TRBJ2-3; CDR3nt: TGCAGCGTTGACGGACTAGCGGGGAGTACAGATACGCAGTATTTT; CDR3aa: CSVDGLAGSTDTQYF
abundance: NA; v_gene: TRBV7-2; d_gene: NA; j_gene: TRBJ1-3; CDR3nt: TGTGCCAGCAGCTTAGTTTTAAACACCATATATTTT; CDR3aa: CASSLVLNTIYF
abundance: NA; v_gene: TRBV5-1; d_gene: NA; j_gene: TRBJ2-7; CDR3nt: TGCGCCAGCAGCCCCAGGGGAGGAGCGGGCACCTCCTACGAGCAGTACTTC; CDR3aa: CASSPRGGAGTSYEQYF
abundance: NA; v_gene: TRBV7-2; d_gene: NA; j_gene: TRBJ1-5; CDR3nt: TGTGCCAGCGGGGAGACTAGCAATCAGCCCCAGCATTTT; CDR3aa: CASGETSNQPQHF
abundance: NA; v_gene: TRBV15; d_gene: NA; j_gene: TRBJ1-5; CDR3nt: TGTGCCACCAGCAGAGTTGTTAACAGGGATGTATATCAGCCCCAGCATTTT; CDR3aa: CATSRVVNRDVYQPQHF
abundance: NA; v_gene: TRBV2; d_gene: TRBD2; j_gene: TRBJ2-7; CDR3nt: TGTGCCAGCAGTGATTCCGGACTAGCGGGAGGACGCGAGCAGTACTTC; CDR3aa: CASSDSGLAGGREQYF
abundance: NA; v_gene: TRBV29-1; d_gene: NA; j_gene: TRBJ1-1; CDR3nt: TGCAGCGTTGAATTCAGGGGCCGGAGGCGCACTGAAGCTTTCTTT; CDR3aa: CSVEFRGRRRTEAFF
abundance: NA; v_gene: TRBV19; d_gene: TRBD1; j_gene: TRBJ2-7; CDR3nt: TGTGCCACCACTACAGCCGGGACAGGATCCTACGAGCAGTACTTC; CDR3aa: CATTTAGTGSYEQYF
abundance: NA; v_gene: TRBV6-1; d_gene: TRBD1; j_gene: TRBJ1-2; CDR3nt: TGTGCCAGCAGTGACCAGGGGGCTAACTATGGCTACACCTTC; CDR3aa: CASSDQGANYGYTF
abundance: NA; v_gene: TRBV19; d_gene: NA; j_gene: TRBJ1-3; CDR3nt: TGTGCCAGTAGTCCCCTAGGGGGATTGGCTGGAAACACCATATATTTT; CDR3aa: CASSPLGGLAGNTIYF
abundance: NA; v_gene: TRBV11-2; d_gene: NA; j_gene: TRBJ1-2; CDR3nt: TGTGCCAGCAGCTTAGGAGGGCAGTCCTATGGCTACACCTTC; CDR3aa: CASSLGGQSYGYTF
abundance: once; v_gene: TRBV5-1; d_gene: NA; j_gene: TRBJ1-3; CDR3nt: TGCGCCAGCAGCCTTAATTTGAATACTGGAAACACCATATATTTT; CDR3aa: CASSLNLNTGNTIYF
abundance: NA; v_gene: TRBV5-6; d_gene: TRBD1; j_gene: TRBJ2-6; CDR3nt: TGTGCCAGCAGCCCGAGGTTAGGACAGGGCGGGGCTGGGGCCAACGTCCTGACTTTC; CDR3aa: CASSPRLGQGGAGANVLTF
abundance: NA; v_gene: TRBV30; d_gene: NA; j_gene: TRBJ1-2; CDR3nt: TGTGCCTGGAGTGTAGGGCCCCGGCCCTATGGCTACACCTTC; CDR3aa: CAWSVGPRPYGYTF
abundance: NA; v_gene: TRBV6-6; d_gene: NA; j_gene: TRBJ1-3; CDR3nt: TGTGCCAGCAGCGACTCAAACTCTGGAAACACCATATATTTT; CDR3aa: CASSDSNSGNTIYF
abundance: NA; v_gene: TRBV12-3/TRBV12-4; d_gene: NA; j_gene: TRBJ1-2; CDR3nt: TGTGCCAGCAGTGTAGGAGGGGACGGCTACACCTTC; CDR3aa: CASSVGGDGYTF
abundance: NA; v_gene: TRBV11-1; d_gene: NA; j_gene: TRBJ1-6; CDR3nt: TGTGCCAGCAGCTTATTCGGGATCGGTTCACCCCTCCACTTT; CDR3aa: CASSLFGIGSPLHF
abundance: NA; v_gene: TRBV5-8; d_gene: NA; j_gene: TRBJ1-5; CDR3nt: TGTGCCAGCAGCCTAGGGCGGTCCATCAATCAGCCCCAGCATTTT; CDR3aa: CASSLGRSINQPQHF
abundance: NA; v_gene: TRBV14; d_gene: NA; j_gene: TRBJ2-7; CDR3nt: TGTGCCAGCAGCAGACCTGAGGGTACTCGGCAGTACTTC; CDR3aa: CASSRPEGTRQYF
abundance: NA; v_gene: TRBV21-1; d_gene: NA; j_gene: TRBJ1-2; CDR3nt: TGTGCCAGCAGCAGATGGACACCTGGCTACACCTTC; CDR3aa: CASSRWTPGYTF
abundance: NA; v_gene: TRBV5-1; d_gene: NA; j_gene: TRBJ1-2; CDR3nt: TGCGCCAGCAGCTGGGATCTCCTGTGCTACACCTTC; CDR3aa: CASSWDLLCYTF
abundance: NA; v_gene: TRBV7-2; d_gene: TRBD1; j_gene: TRBJ1-3; CDR3nt: TGTGCCAGCAGCTTGGACAGGGCTGGAAACACCATATATTTT; CDR3aa: CASSLDRAGNTIYF
abundance: NA; v_gene: TRBV12-3/TRBV12-4; d_gene: NA; j_gene: TRBJ1-2; CDR3nt: TGTGCCAGCGCTTTCGAGGTCCGACGCGGCTACACCTTC; CDR3aa: CASAFEVRRGYTF
abundance: NA; v_gene: TRBV13; d_gene: TRBD1; j_gene: TRBJ2-5; CDR3nt: TGTGCCAGCAGCTTGCCTCAGGGGGCAGGAGAGACCCAGTACTTC; CDR3aa: CASSLPQGAGETQYF
abundance: NA; v_gene: TRBV29-1; d_gene: TRBD1; j_gene: TRBJ2-1; CDR3nt: TGCAGCGTAGGCCCGGGACAGGGGTTCAATGAGCAGTTCTTC; CDR3aa: CSVGPGQGFNEQFF
abundance: NA; v_gene: TRBV19; d_gene: NA; j_gene: TRBJ2-3; CDR3nt: TGTGCCAGTAGCCACCGGGACGTCAGGAGTGGCACAGATACGCAGTATTTT; CDR3aa: CASSHRDVRSGTDTQYF
abundance: NA; v_gene: TRBV5-1; d_gene: TRBD2; j_gene: TRBJ2-7; CDR3nt: TGCGCCAGCAGCTTGGAGGCACTAGCGGACTACGAGCAGTACTTC; CDR3aa: CASSLEALADYEQYF
abundance: once; v_gene: TRBV7-9; d_gene: NA; j_gene: TRBJ2-5; CDR3nt: TGTGCCAGCAGCTCGCCGGGCCTTACTCTGGAAGCCCAGTACTTC; CDR3aa: CASSSPGLTLEAQYF
abundance: few; v_gene: TRBV15; d_gene: NA; j_gene: TRBJ1-1; CDR3nt: TGTGCCACCAGCAGAGAACTGTTCGATAGGGAAGCTTTCTTT; CDR3aa: CATSRELFDREAFF
abundance: NA; v_gene: TRBV7-9; d_gene: NA; j_gene: TRBJ1-4; CDR3nt: TGTGCCAGCAGCTTAGCGCTCAGGGGACAAGGGATCGAAAAACTGTTTTTT; CDR3aa: CASSLALRGQGIEKLFF
abundance: NA; v_gene: TRBV5-1; d_gene: TRBD2; j_gene: TRBJ2-3; CDR3nt: TGCGCCAGCAGCCTCCGAGGAGCTAGCGGGGTTTACGCAGATACGCAGTATTTT; CDR3aa: CASSLRGASGVYADTQYF
abundance: NA; v_gene: TRBV7-9; d_gene: NA; j_gene: TRBJ2-1; CDR3nt: TGTGCCAGCAGCCCCCCCGCGGGGGCCAGTGGCAATGAGCAGTTCTTC; CDR3aa: CASSPPAGASGNEQFF
abundance: NA; v_gene: TRBV19; d_gene: NA; j_gene: TRBJ1-2; CDR3nt: TGTGCCAGTAGCACACCGGGACAACAAAACTATGGCTACACCTTC; CDR3aa: CASSTPGQQNYGYTF
abundance: NA; v_gene: TRBV29-1; d_gene: NA; j_gene: TRBJ1-1; CDR3nt: TGCAGCGGAATTGTCACTGAAGCTTTCTTT; CDR3aa: CSGIVTEAFF
abundance: NA; v_gene: TRBV30; d_gene: NA; j_gene: TRBJ1-4; CDR3nt: TGTGCCTGGAGTGACCCTCAGGGATACGGTGAAAAACTGTTTTTT; CDR3aa: CAWSDPQGYGEKLFF
abundance: NA; v_gene: TRBV6-5; d_gene: TRBD1; j_gene: TRBJ1-3; CDR3nt: TGTGCCAGCAGGGGACAGGGTTTAAACACCATATATTTT; CDR3aa: CASRGQGLNTIYF
abundance: once; v_gene: TRBV7-6; d_gene: NA; j_gene: TRBJ1-4; CDR3nt: TGTGCCAGCAGCTTAGCTCTGGGAACTAATGAAAAACTGTTTTTT; CDR3aa: CASSLALGTNEKLFF
abundance: NA; v_gene: TRBV4-3; d_gene: NA; j_gene: TRBJ1-2; CDR3nt: TGCGCCAGCAGCCAAGATTTCAGAGCCTATGGCTACACCTTC; CDR3aa: CASSQDFRAYGYTF
abundance: NA; v_gene: TRBV5-8; d_gene: NA; j_gene: TRBJ1-1; CDR3nt: TGTGCCAGCAGCACCTTTGTCGGGGGCGACACTGAAGCTTTCTTT; CDR3aa: CASSTFVGGDTEAFF
abundance: NA; v_gene: TRBV7-3; d_gene: TRBD2; j_gene: TRBJ2-3; CDR3nt: TGTGCCAGCAGCTTAAGAGGGAGGGGAGATACGCAGTATTTT; CDR3aa: CASSLRGRGDTQYF
abundance: NA; v_gene: TRBV7-8; d_gene: NA; j_gene: TRBJ1-5; CDR3nt: TGTGCCAGCAGCTTAGGGGTTGGGAGCAATCAGCCCCAGCATTTT; CDR3aa: CASSLGVGSNQPQHF
abundance: NA; v_gene: TRBV29-1; d_gene: NA; j_gene: TRBJ1-2; CDR3nt: TGCAGCGTTACACATCAGGGAACGATCTATGGCTACACCTTC; CDR3aa: CSVTHQGTIYGYTF
abundance: few; v_gene: TRBV18; d_gene: NA; j_gene: TRBJ2-7; CDR3nt: TGTGCCAGCTCACCAGGTCTATTGAGCTCCTACGAGCAGTACTTC; CDR3aa: CASSPGLLSSYEQYF
abundance: NA; v_gene: TRBV30; d_gene: TRBD1; j_gene: TRBJ1-1; CDR3nt: TGTGCCTGGAGTCCACCGGGACAGGGGGATCGTGAAGCTTTCTTT; CDR3aa: CAWSPPGQGDREAFF
abundance: NA; v_gene: TRBV7-2; d_gene: NA; j_gene: TRBJ2-3; CDR3nt: TGTGCCAGCAGCTGGATGGAATCTGATACGCAGTATTTT; CDR3aa: CASSWMESDTQYF
abundance: NA; v_gene: TRBV27; d_gene: NA; j_gene: TRBJ1-1; CDR3nt: TGTGCCAGCAGTTGGGCAGGGGATACTGAAGCTTTCTTT; CDR3aa: CASSWAGDTEAFF
abundance: NA; v_gene: TRBV5-1; d_gene: TRBD1; j_gene: TRBJ1-6; CDR3nt: TGCGCCAGCAGCCGGGGACAGGCAGAATCCTATAATTCACCCCTCCACTTT; CDR3aa: CASSRGQAESYNSPLHF
abundance: NA; v_gene: TRBV30; d_gene: NA; j_gene: TRBJ2-7; CDR3nt: TGTGCCTGGTCCAAGGGGGGCGACGAGCAGTACTTC; CDR3aa: CAWSKGGDEQYF
abundance: NA; v_gene: TRBV30; d_gene: NA; j_gene: TRBJ1-3; CDR3nt: TGTGCCTGGAGTAGAGACAGTTTGAGCTCTGGAAACACCATATATTTT; CDR3aa: CAWSRDSLSSGNTIYF
abundance: NA; v_gene: TRBV18; d_gene: NA; j_gene: TRBJ1-3; CDR3nt: TGTGCCAGCTCACCCGGACCATTCTCTGGAAACACCATATATTTT; CDR3aa: CASSPGPFSGNTIYF
abundance: NA; v_gene: TRBV12-3/TRBV12-4; d_gene: NA; j_gene: TRBJ1-1; CDR3nt: TGTGCCAGCAGTTTGGGGGTGCTCACTGAAGCTTTCTTT; CDR3aa: CASSLGVLTEAFF
abundance: few; v_gene: TRBV7-9; d_gene: NA; j_gene: TRBJ2-7; CDR3nt: TGTGCCAGCAGCTTTCCGAGTGGGGATCGTCACGAGCAGTACTTC; CDR3aa: CASSFPSGDRHEQYF
abundance: NA; v_gene: TRBV15; d_gene: NA; j_gene: TRBJ1-6; CDR3nt: TGTGCCACCAGTCAAAGGGCCGCTGGACGTTCCTATAATTCACCCCTCCACTTT; CDR3aa: CATSQRAAGRSYNSPLHF